The table lists the clone carrying this T cell receptor beta chain with many counts. Antigen unknown. This record comes from a study of regulatory T cells in long-lasting Graves disease. Study conclusions and caveats: Persistent Graves' patients showed less TCR diversity than newly diagnosed ones.

CDR3 size: 15 residues. Trimming cost V 6 bases and J 8 bases; bases outside gene matches: 11. The germline V gene has CDR1 MNHEY and CDR2 SVGEGT. As for time point: newly diagnosed GD, antithyroid drugs for less than 3 months. With RNA extracted from PBMCs as input, the TCR library was made. Researchers made TCR beta libraries by using iRepertoire HTBI primers and running Arm-PCR on CDR3 regions. TCRdb reprocessed the multiplex PCR reads via MiXCR and lists one record per CDR3 protein. This sample has hundreds of thousands of distinct CDR3 sequences, with 13% found just once. These data are also associated with another study on T cells in Graves' hyperthyroidism and ophthalmopathy. That study adds: Thyroid ultrasound, orbital computed tomography, clinical symptoms, and serum thyroxine and TRAb underpinned diagnoses. First-round RT-PCR of the TCR CDR3 relied on the HTBI primer set. The model identified upcoming ophthalmopathy a median roughly 6 months ahead of onset.

This material consisted of peripheral blood mononuclear cells (PBMCs), taken at new diagnosis, from a patient treated with antithyroid drugs. The rearrangement links TRBV6-2 or TRBV6-3 to TRBJ2-1, with 9 bases matching TRBD1. This clonotype was obtained from a man between 25 and 39 years old with Graves disease. CDR3 DNA: TGTGCCAGCAGACGGACAGGGGAACTTTGGGATGAGCAGTTCTTC. Translated: CASRRTGELWDEQFF.